Following are 4 T cell receptor beta chains from one sample sequenced in a study of long-term antiretroviral therapy in people with HIV (dated by TCRdb to between 2020 and 2023). The immunoSEQ hsTCRB v3.0 assay was used at survey level resolution for TRB variable region sequencing. TCRdb re-hosts the immuneACCESS table, in-frame sequences only. Its copies lack some clones; in the studies checked, an unresolved V gene accounts for under half of them, and the cause for the rest is not known. Within this sample are 20,000 to 25,000 clones, with 80% to 85% of them counted one time only. The ten largest clones add up to roughly a quarter of the sample. The source was unsorted PBMCs, collected 0.4 years after starting antiretroviral therapy. The source of these receptors is a man aged 50-60 years with HIV.

The chain has TRBV9 and TRBJ2-7; 7 positions match TRBD2. The V gene's germline CDR1 is SGDLS and CDR2 YYNGEE. The CDR3 sequence is 15 residues long. The J segment lost 4 bases and the V segment lost 0 bases, leaving 7 bases of the junction unmatched. The CDR3 DNA reads as TGTGCCAGCAGCGTAGGAGGGTGGGGAGGGTACGAGCAGTACTTC. Protein product: CASSVGGWGGYEQYF.

CDR3 nucleotides: TGTGCCAGCAGCGAAGAGGACAGGGCTGGGGGGGAGCTGTTTTTT. It codes for CASSEEDRAGGELFF. The gene calls are TRBV6-4 and TRBJ2-2; TRBD1 aligns across 8 bases. V lost 6 bases to trimming and J lost 8 bases; unmatched junction nucleotides: 11. Germline V CDR1 and CDR2: MRHNA, SNTAGT. This CDR3 is built from 15 residues.

The chain couples TRBV5-1 to TRBJ1-2; 7 positions agree with TRBD1. V lost 1 base, J lost 6 bases, and 3 bases stayed unmatched. The CDR3 sequence is 13 residues long. Germline values: CDR1 SGHRS, CDR2 YFSETQ. The CDR3, as DNA: TGCGCCAGCAGCTTGCAGGGGGAAGATGGCTACACCTTC. It is translated as CASSLQGEDGYTF.

The V gene is TRBV9, the J gene TRBJ1-2, with D tentatively TRBD1 (5 bases). The length of the CDR3 is 15 residues. Germline assignment: CDR1 SGDLS and CDR2 YYNGEE. V lost 1 base, J lost 4 bases, and 14 bases lay in between. The CDR3 nucleotides are TGTGCCAGCAGCGTATCTTCCCAGGGAGTCTATGGCTACACCTTC. Amino acids: CASSVSSQGVYGYTF.